The 30 T cell receptor beta chains reported below all come from one sample, sequenced in a study of tumor-infiltrating lymphocytes in primary liver carcinoma. Without any cell sorting, about 19-30 mg of bulk tissue yielded co-extracted RNA and DNA. A primer in the constant region served to generate TCR beta cDNA from 500 ng of total RNA. Researchers made the TCR beta libraries by running three nested multiplex PCR rounds with slightly modified ARM-PCR. Investigators reported that the first two PCR rounds, at around 9 cycles each, used TRBV1-TRBV30 forward primers with a C-beta reverse primer. TCRdb called the multiplex PCR reads again in MiXCR, with one record for every CDR3 protein. Of tens of thousands of distinct CDR3 sequences listed, roughly 74% were seen once; the top ten hold around 17%. Sequenced sample: liver tumor tissue from sampling region 4. Noted subset: tumor region T4, right-lateral pole. Receptors were obtained from a man aged 35-49 years with primary liver carcinoma and hepatitis B virus infection.

With regard to this clonotype: The junction differs from germline at one of its ends, possibly a read error. V is TRBV6-6 and J is TRBJ1-6; 8 bases match TRBD1. This CDR3 spans 17 amino acids. The germline V gene has CDR1 MNHNY and CDR2 SVGAGI (reference sequence). The CDR3 DNA follows: TGCGCCAGCAGGACCGGGACAGGCGCCCGGGTAAATTCACACCTCCACTTT. Translating it yields CASRTGTGARVNSHLHF.

This clonotype was observed many times. The V and J genes are TRBV5-1 and TRBJ2-1; possible D gene TRBD2, 6 bases. This CDR3 has 19 amino acids. With 1 base removed from V and 2 bases from J, the gap between germline ends came to 22 bases. Germline-derived CDR1 and CDR2 are SGHRS and YFSETQ. CDR3 in amino acids: CASSLREGNSGGAYNEQFF. In nucleotides, the CDR3 is TGCGCCAGCAGCTTGCGAGAAGGGAATAGCGGAGGGGCCTACAATGAGCAGTTCTTC.

This clonotype was seen only once. A junction boundary mismatches the germline segment, possibly from a read error. This chain uses TRBV12-3 or TRBV12-4 with TRBJ2-3; TRBD2 matches at 8 bases. This CDR3 has 14 amino acids. CDR3 sequence (DNA): TGCGAAAGCAGTCCTAGCGGGTCTACAGATACGCAGTATTTT. Residues: CESSPSGSTDTQYF.

This clonotype was counted a few times. Because the CDR3 is missing its conserved closing phenylalanine or tryptophan, this is likely a read error. The gene calls are TRBV6-6 and TRBJ1-1; TRBD1 might be the D (5 bases). The CDR3 is 13 amino acids. Germline CDR1 reads MNHNY; CDR2 reads SVGAGI (reference sequence). Trimming took off 5 bases at V and 5 bases at J, with 12 bases between the two ends. The DNA for the CDR3 is TGTGCCAGCAGTACAGGTGGGACTACTGAAGCTTTCCTT. Amino acid sequence: CASSTGGTTEAFL.

Details on this clonotype: One end of the junction does not line up with germline, which may come from a read error. The gene calls are TRBV7-8 and TRBJ2-5; the D gene is possibly TRBD2 (6 bases). This CDR3 is built from 13 residues. CDR1 and CDR2 (germline): SGHVS, FQNEAQ. Here the CDR3 reads CAISVGVRESQYF. The DNA of the CDR3 is TGTGCCATCAGCGTCGGGGTCCGGGAGAGCCAGTACTTC.

Of note for this clonotype: The missing conserved phenylalanine or tryptophan at the end of this CDR3 makes a read error likely. This chain links TRBV13 with TRBJ1-3; D call uncertain. Germline CDR1 reads PRHDT; CDR2 reads FYEKMQ (reference sequence). This CDR3 region has 17 residues. The CDR3 DNA follows: TGTGCCAGCAGCTTGAGGATGGGTCATAGCTCTGGAAGCACCATATATTAT. Residues: CASSLRMGHSSGSTIYY.

For this clonotype: At one end, the junction sequence differs from germline, possibly due to a read error. The J gene is TRBJ2-1, the V gene TRBV4-2; D is unresolved. Germline V gives CDR1 LGHNA, CDR2 YNFKEQ. The CDR3 loop spans 15 amino acids. The CDR3 loop is CASSQVSGMANEQFF. In DNA form, the CDR3 reads TGTGCCAGCAGCCAAGTGAGTGGGATGGCCAATGAGCAATTCTTC.

For this clonotype: Because it lacks the conserved phenylalanine or tryptophan at the end, this CDR3 is likely a read error. The rearrangement links TRBV25-1 to TRBJ1-1, with 7 positions matching TRBD1. This CDR3 region has 14 residues. Germline V gene data show CDR1 as MGHDK and CDR2 as SYGVNS. This CDR3 reads CVSTGERGLTEAFS. The CDR3 DNA follows: TGTGTCAGCACCGGTGAGAGGGGGCTAACTGAAGCTTTCTCT.

This clonotype has more than one count but fewer than ten. Its ends do not fully match the called genes, so a read error is possible. This rearrangement joins TRBV28 to TRBJ1-5; D is unresolved. The CDR3 loop spans 15 amino acids. Germline lookup yields CDR1 MDHEN and CDR2 SYDVKM. CDR3 region: CASSLMGLGNQAQHF. The CDR3 DNA follows: TGTGCCAGCAGTTTAATGGGTTTGGGCAATCAGGCCCAGCATTTT.

The chain recombines TRBV11-1 with TRBJ2-7; 9 bases are shared with TRBD2. Germline trimming cut 9 bases from V and 4 bases from J; bases unmatched to any gene: 13. Germline CDR1 and CDR2: SGHAT and FQDESV (reference sequence). The CDR3 runs to 15 residues. The CDR3 DNA sequence: TGTGCCAGTAGCCTAGCGGGATCGGGAGAATACGAGCAGTACTTC. It yields the protein CASSLAGSGEYEQYF.

Points on this clonotype: Without the conserved terminal phenylalanine or tryptophan, this CDR3 likely stems from a read error. This rearrangement joins TRBV11-2 to TRBJ2-6; 8 bases line up with TRBD1. This CDR3 is 21 amino acids long. Germline assignment: CDR1 SGHAT and CDR2 FQNNGV. DNA of the CDR3: TGTGCCATCAGCGTGGGGGGAGACAGGGGCATTTCCCTCTCTGGGGCCAACGTCCTGACTATC. It is translated as CAISVGGDRGISLSGANVLTI.

Note on this clonotype: Germline and junction disagree at one end, which may indicate a read error. V and J are TRBV11-2 and TRBJ2-6; TRBD1 matches 8 bases. This CDR3 region has 21 residues. Germline CDR1 reads SGHAT; CDR2 reads FQNNGV. The CDR3 sequence is CARSMRGDRGISLSGANALTF. Here the CDR3 DNA reads TGTGCCAGAAGCATGAGGGGAGACAGGGGCATTTCCCTCTCTGGGGCCAACGCCCTGACTTTC. The full variable domain, its missing parts supplied by reference TRBV11-2 and TRBJ2-6, is EAGVAQSPRYKIIEKRQSVAFWCNPISGHATLYWYQQILGQGPKLLIQFQNNGVVDDSQLPKDRFSAERLKGVDSTLKIQPAKLEDSAVYLCARSMRGDRGISLSGANALTFGAGSRLTVL.

The rearrangement uses TRBV28 and TRBJ1-5; 8 positions match TRBD1. The CDR3 runs 16 residues. The V and J ends lost 9 bases and 4 bases, in that order; junction bases with no gene match: 14. Germline V gene sequence: CDR1 MDHEN, CDR2 SYDVKM. CDR3 nucleotides: TGTGCCAGAAGTACCGGTAGACAGGGGAGTAATCAGCCCCAGCATTTT. Its protein is CARSTGRQGSNQPQHF.

This rearrangement joins TRBV28 to TRBJ2-1, with TRBD2 as a possible D gene (5 bases). Germline assignment: CDR1 MDHEN and CDR2 SYDVKM. The CDR3 is 14 amino acids. The ends were cut back, 7 bases at V and 16 bases at J, with 26 bases in the middle. CDR3: CASKLPQDGVGQFF. CDR3 bases: TGTGCCAGCAAGTTACCCCAGGACGGGGTCGGGCAATTCTTC.

The chain is built from TRBV24-1 and TRBJ2-1; the match to TRBD2 covers 11 bases. From germline, CDR1 is KGHDR and CDR2 SFDVKD. The CDR3 has 13 amino acids. V lost 11 bases to trimming and J lost 8 bases; unmatched junction nucleotides: 7. CDR3 amino acids: CAIRLAGGDEQFF. CDR3 nucleotide sequence: TGTGCCATCAGGCTAGCGGGAGGCGATGAGCAGTTCTTC.

Concerning this clonotype itself: The conserved phenylalanine or tryptophan is not found at the CDR3 terminus, so this likely reflects a read error. The genes are TRBV29-1 and TRBJ2-7; D may correspond to TRBD1 or TRBD2 (5 bases each). Germline loops: CDR1 SQVTM, CDR2 ANQGSEA. The CDR3 sequence is 16 residues long. Trimming took 7 bases from V and 2 from J, leaving 24 bases between them. The CDR3 DNA reads TGCAGCGCCATTACATCTGGGACCGGCACTCCCTACGAGCAGTACTCA. The encoded protein is CSAITSGTGTPYEQYS.

In the case of this clonotype: A read error may account for a junction end that differs from germline. The gene calls are TRBV11-1 and TRBJ2-1, with D uncertain. Per germline, CDR1 SGHAT and CDR2 FQDESV (reference sequence). The length of the CDR3 is 14 residues. The CDR3 DNA follows: TGTGCCAGCGGCTTAGGCGTCTCGAGCAATGAGCAATTCTTC. It yields the protein CASGLGVSSNEQFF.

On this clonotype: The germline gene is not matched at one end of the junction; a read error may be the cause. This CDR3 is CVSSQETGADKQYF. In nucleotides, the CDR3 is TGTGTCAGCAGCCAGGAGACGGGAGCCGATAAGCAGTATTTT. The chain is built from TRBV7-9 and TRBJ2-3, with D maybe TRBD2 (6 bases). The CDR3 runs to 14 residues. CDR1 is SEHNR and CDR2 is FQNEAQ in the germline V gene (reference sequence).

This clonotype was observed a single time. V usage is TRBV4-2 and J usage is TRBJ2-4; tentatively, D is TRBD2 (6 bases). Trimming removed 0 bases at V and 13 bases at J, with 19 bases between. This CDR3 is built from 15 residues. Per the germline V gene, CDR1 is LGHNA and CDR2 is YNFKEQ. In DNA form, the CDR3 reads TGTGCCAGCAGCCAAGACTGGACTACCAGCGGTGAGCAGTACTTC. This translates into CASSQDWTTSGEQYF.

Worth noting for this clonotype: This could be a read error, since a much larger clone is one nucleotide away. This chain connects TRBV27 to TRBJ1-1; D remains unclear. The CDR3 spans 11 residues. V was cut by 7 bases and J by 4 bases, with 7 bases left in between. Per the germline V gene, CDR1 is MNHEY and CDR2 is SMNVEV (reference sequence). CDR3 sequence reads: CASTGLTEAFF. In DNA, the CDR3 is TGTGCCAGCACGGGTCTCACTGAAGCTTTCTTT.

This clonotype was found once. This clone may be a read error of a much larger clone one base away. The genes are TRBV5-1 and TRBJ2-5, with D tentatively TRBD1 or TRBD2 (5 bases each). The germline V gene encodes CDR1 SGHRS and CDR2 YFSETQ. This CDR3 contains 13 residues. CDR3 residues: CANSVGDGEAQYF. CDR3 nucleotides: TGCGCCAACAGCGTGGGGGACGGAGAGGCCCAGTACTTC.

This clonotype occurred a few times. In this CDR3 the conserved last residue, phenylalanine or tryptophan, is missing, so a read error is likely. CDR3 in amino acids: CTSSTGPYGVYNEQFL. CDR3 coding DNA: TGTACCAGCAGCACCGGGCCCTACGGGGTTTACAATGAGCAGTTCTTA. The chain couples TRBV11-2 to TRBJ2-1, with a tentative D call TRBD2 (5 bases). The CDR3 runs to 16 residues. Germline lookup yields CDR1 SGHAT and CDR2 FQNNGV.

Comment on this clonotype: A much larger clone is a single base away; this may be a read error. V is TRBV7-9 and J is TRBJ1-4; D is uncertain. CDR3 length: 14 amino acids. CDR1 is SEHNR, CDR2 FQNEAQ, per germline (reference sequence). The CDR3 nucleotides are TGTGTCAGCAGCTTAGCTGGCCGGAATGAAAAACTGTTTTTT. Protein sequence: CVSSLAGRNEKLFF.

With regard to this clonotype: The junction shows a germline mismatch at one end, possibly a read error. This sequence joins TRBV11-1 and TRBJ2-7, with D uncertain. The CDR3 runs to 13 residues. The V gene's germline CDR1 is SGHAT and CDR2 FQDESV (reference sequence). The CDR3 DNA reads as TGTGCTAGCATGGGGAAGCGATCCCACGAGCAGTACTTC. This gives the protein CASMGKRSHEQYF. The variable domain in full, completed from reference TRBV11-1 and TRBJ2-7, reads EAEVAQSPRYKITEKSQAVAFWCDPISGHATLYWYRQILGQGPELLVQFQDESVVDDSQLPKDRFSAERLKGVDSTLKIQPAELGDSAMYLCASMGKRSHEQYFGPGTRLTVT.

Concerning this clonotype: At one boundary the junction diverges from the germline segment, which might be a read error. The chain combines TRBV7-9 with TRBJ1-4; D not certain. Looked up from germline, CDR1 is SEHNR and CDR2 is FQNEAQ (reference sequence). The CDR3 totals 14 residues. This chain's CDR3 is CASSLTGQNEKLSF. For the CDR3, the DNA is TGTGCCAGCAGCTTAACTGGCCAGAATGAAAAACTGTCTTTT.

A word on this clonotype: At one end the junction does not follow the germline gene, possibly because of a read error. The rearrangement links TRBV12-3 or TRBV12-4 to TRBJ2-7; weak D call: TRBD2 (5 bases). CDR3 length: 16 residues. The CDR3 spells CASSLVAGIGLYKQYF. CDR3 nucleotide sequence: TGTGCCAGCAGTTTAGTCGCGGGTATCGGTCTCTACAAGCAATACTTC.

The chain employs TRBV11-2 and TRBJ2-7; perhaps TRBD2 as D (6 bases). This CDR3 is 13 amino acids long. V gave up 11 bases and J gave up 5 bases, with 19 bases separating them. CDR1 is SGHAT, CDR2 FQNNGV, per germline. The CDR3 DNA reads as TGTGCCGGCGGCGGAAGCGGGTGGAACGAGCAGTACGTC. Translation gives CAGGGSGWNEQYV.

This clonotype was counted only a few times. The conserved final phenylalanine or tryptophan is absent from the CDR3, which likely points to a read error. This sequence joins TRBV11-2 and TRBJ1-3; D gene ambiguous. CDR1 and CDR2 from the germline V gene are SGHAT and FQNNGV. V was shortened by 5 bases and J by 2 bases, with 10 bases between the two germline ends. The CDR3 runs 14 residues. CDR3 nucleotide sequence: TGTGCCAGCAGCCACGGGAGTCCTGGAAACACCATATATCTT. Translated: CASSHGSPGNTIYL.

This clonotype was counted a single time. A read error may account for a junction end that differs from germline. The chain combines TRBV5-6 with TRBJ2-4; no definite D call. The CDR3 is 12 residues long. The germline V gene encodes CDR1 SGHDT and CDR2 YYEEEE. In DNA, the CDR3 is TGTGCAAGCAGATGGTCGACCGGGCCTCAGTGCTTC. It codes for CASRWSTGPQCF. The full variable domain, in which reference TRBV5-6 and TRBJ2-4 provide the parts outside the CDR3, is DAGVTQSPTHLIKTRGQQVTLRCSPKSGHDTVSWYQQALGQGPQFIFQYYEEEERQRGNFPDRFSGHQFPNYSSELNVNALLLGDSALYLCASRWSTGPQCFGAGTRLSVL.

On this clonotype: The CDR3 carries no conserved terminal phenylalanine or tryptophan, so it likely arises from a read error. The DNA is omitted, as the CDR3 cannot be located on it reliably, and the CDR3 follows TCRdb's listing. The V and J genes are TRBV11-1 and TRBJ1-6; the table names TRBD1, a call not compared with the DNA. Looked up from germline, CDR1 is SGHAT and CDR2 is FQDESV (reference sequence). The CDR3 numbers 13 amino acids, ends counted. CDR3 sequence reads: CASSRTLISPIHL.